A selection of T cell receptor beta chains follows, all from one sample in a study of a mutant IDH1 vaccine in newly diagnosed glioma. Their antigens remain unidentified. This table comes from immunoSEQ multiplex PCR, and its TCRdb copy is limited to in-frame clones, with some not included. The data contain tens of thousands of clones, 90% to 95% of them singletons. Sequencing used PBMCs, obtained from a glioma patient whose treatment included an IDH1 peptide vaccine. These receptors were collected from a woman between 50 and 59 years old with glioma. Each CDR3 is given with its conserved first and last residue. A D gene is named only where the DNA matches it firmly. Rows may omit the clone size; those that give it use once, few, many or a size class.

>TRBJ2-4|TRBD2|once|TRBV28
CASKPSGNNKNIQYF
TGTGCCAGCAAACCTAGCGGGAACAACAAAAACATTCAGTACTTC
>TRBJ2-1|TRBD1|.|TRBV2
CASSWSGGNEQFF
TGTGCCAGCAGTTGGTCAGGGGGCAATGAGCAGTTCTTC
>TRBJ1-4|.|.|TRBV7-9
CASSWTATNEKLFF
TGTGCCAGCAGCTGGACCGCAACTAATGAAAAACTGTTTTTT
>TRBJ2-7|TRBD1|.|TRBV6-1
CASSYGTATYEQYF
TGTGCCAGCAGCTACGGGACAGCTACCTACGAGCAGTACTTC
>TRBJ1-2|.|few|TRBV28
CASTRGEQGIIYGYTF
TGTGCCAGCACCCGAGGAGAACAGGGAATAATATATGGCTACACCTTC
>TRBJ2-3|TRBD1|.|TRBV5-1
CASSSGTGSTDTQYF
TGCGCCAGCAGCTCCGGGACAGGGTCCACAGATACGCAGTATTTT
>TRBJ1-4|.|once|TRBV9
CASSVEAENEKLFF
TGTGCCAGCAGCGTAGAAGCGGAAAATGAAAAACTGTTTTTT
>TRBJ1-6|.|.|TRBV13
CATGGGNSPLHF
TGTGCCACCGGAGGGGGGAACTCACCCCTCCACTTT
>TRBJ2-7|.|.|TRBV11-2
CASSLNLNEQYF
TGTGCCAGCAGCTTAAATCTAAACGAGCAGTACTTC
>TRBJ2-3|TRBD2|once|TRBV6-6
CASSYRLAGTTDTQYF
TGTGCCAGCAGTTACAGGCTAGCGGGGACCACAGATACGCAGTATTTT
>TRBJ2-7|TRBD2|.|TRBV28
CASSFTLEREGLYEQYF
TGTGCCAGCAGTTTCACCCTTGAGCGGGAGGGCCTCTACGAGCAGTACTTC
>TRBJ2-1|TRBD2|.|TRBV6-6
CASSPGTSGYNEQFF
TGTGCCAGCAGCCCCGGGACTAGCGGCTACAATGAGCAGTTCTTC
>TRBJ2-7|.|.|TRBV2
CASTSGQTRWDEQYF
TGTGCCAGCACTTCCGGACAGACTCGATGGGACGAGCAGTACTTC
>TRBJ2-2|TRBD1|.|TRBV5-1
CASSLATGDTGELFF
TGCGCCAGCAGCTTGGCGACAGGGGATACCGGGGAGCTGTTTTTT
>TRBJ1-5|.|.|TRBV23-1
CASRDRGNSNQPQHF
TGCGCCAGCCGCGACAGAGGCAATAGCAATCAGCCCCAGCATTTT
>TRBJ1-3|.|.|TRBV5-1
CASSRNSGNTIYF
TGCGCCAGCAGCCGTAATTCTGGAAACACCATATATTTT
>TRBJ1-5|TRBD1|.|TRBV5-6
CASSLIGTGGNQPQHF
TGTGCCAGCAGCTTAATCGGGACAGGGGGCAATCAGCCCCAGCATTTT
>TRBJ1-2|.|.|TRBV6-1
CASSGFDSSYGYTF
TGTGCCAGCAGTGGCTTCGACAGCTCCTATGGCTACACCTTC
>TRBJ1-1|TRBD1|once|TRBV27
CASRLPNWTGYTEAFF
TGTGCCAGCAGACTTCCTAACTGGACAGGGTACACTGAAGCTTTCTTT
>TRBJ1-1|.|.|TRBV2
CASRVIGEGTEAFF
TGTGCCAGCAGGGTGATCGGGGAGGGCACTGAAGCTTTCTTT
>TRBJ1-2|.|.|TRBV4-2
CASSQDQGNYGYTF
TGTGCCAGCAGCCAAGATCAGGGCAACTATGGCTACACCTTC
>TRBJ2-7|.|.|TRBV7-8
CASSLGSRALTSYEQYF
TGTGCCAGCAGCTTAGGATCTCGGGCCCTCACTTCCTACGAGCAGTACTTC
>TRBJ2-3|.|.|TRBV27
CASSLVPLGRADTQYF
TGTGCCAGCAGCCTGGTCCCGCTAGGAAGGGCAGATACGCAGTATTTT
>TRBJ2-3|.|.|TRBV5-6
CASSLRFTSTDTQYF
TGTGCCAGCAGCTTGCGATTTACTAGCACAGATACGCAGTATTTT
>TRBJ2-7|TRBD2|.|TRBV27
CASSLQRGAYEQYF
TGTGCCAGCAGTCTCCAGCGGGGTGCCTACGAGCAGTACTTC
>TRBJ2-5|.|.|TRBV6-5
CASSYAGRGQETQYF
TGTGCCAGCAGTTACGCGGGAAGGGGGCAAGAGACCCAGTACTTC
>TRBJ2-7|TRBD1|.|TRBV7-3
CASSVTGGYEQYF
TGTGCCAGCAGCGTGACAGGGGGATACGAGCAGTACTTC
>TRBJ2-2|.|.|TRBV6-1
CASSEALPGGNTGELFF
TGTGCCAGCAGTGAAGCGCTCCCCGGGGGGAACACCGGGGAGCTGTTTTTT
>TRBJ2-1|.|.|TRBV28
CASSSPPGVSRLF
TGTGCCAGCAGTTCTCCCCCGGGGGTGTCCCGACTCTTC
>TRBJ1-5|TRBD1|.|TRBV2
CASSVRTGGPSNQPQHF
TGTGCCAGCAGTGTGAGGACAGGGGGCCCGAGCAATCAGCCCCAGCATTTT
>TRBJ2-3|.|.|TRBV5-1
CASRENPGHTDTQYF
TGCGCCAGCAGGGAAAACCCGGGACACACAGATACGCAGTATTTT
>TRBJ2-1|.|.|TRBV30
CAWSGEGGSLGSYNEQFF
TGTGCCTGGAGTGGAGAGGGAGGCTCCCTAGGGTCCTACAATGAGCAGTTCTTC
>TRBJ1-1|.|.|TRBV7-9
CASRRTGNTEAFF
TGTGCCAGCAGACGTACAGGGAACACTGAAGCTTTCTTT
>TRBJ1-6|.|.|TRBV5-1
CASSPRTAEDSPLHF
TGCGCCAGCAGCCCCCGGACAGCTGAGGATTCACCCCTCCACTTT
>TRBJ2-1|.|.|TRBV7-7
CASSLGATRNNEQFF
TGTGCTAGCAGCTTAGGGGCAACTAGAAACAATGAGCAGTTCTTC
>TRBJ1-6|.|.|TRBV6-5
CASSRTGDSNSPLHF
TGTGCCAGCAGCCGCACCGGGGACTCGAATTCACCCCTCCACTTT
>TRBJ2-6|.|.|TRBV28
CASSGQLSGANVLTF
TGTGCCAGCAGTGGACAGCTCTCTGGGGCCAACGTCCTGACTTTC
>TRBJ1-5|TRBD1|.|TRBV4-1
CASSRQTGGNQPQHF
TGCGCCAGCAGCCGACAGACAGGGGGCAATCAGCCCCAGCATTTT
>TRBJ2-3|.|.|TRBV27
CASSLSGRSTDTQYF
TGTGCCAGCAGTTTGAGCGGGCGTAGCACAGATACGCAGTATTTT
>TRBJ2-3|.|.|TRBV5-1
CASSPQEGLPWGTQYF
TGCGCCAGCAGCCCCCAGGAGGGGCTCCCCTGGGGTACGCAGTATTTT
>TRBJ2-7|.|few|TRBV28
CAIPDPTIAYEQYF
TGTGCCATCCCGGACCCCACAATAGCCTACGAGCAGTACTTC
>TRBJ1-2|TRBD1|once|TRBV25-1
CASSEYGQGLGGYTF
TGTGCCAGCAGTGAATACGGACAGGGGCTTGGTGGCTACACCTTC
>TRBJ2-7|TRBD1|.|TRBV5-4
CASSYGGSGGEEQYF
TGTGCCAGCAGCTATGGCGGTTCAGGGGGTGAAGAGCAGTACTTC
>TRBJ1-4|TRBD1|.|TRBV7-9
CASSSRQGVNEKLFF
TGTGCCAGCAGCTCCAGACAGGGGGTCAATGAAAAACTGTTTTTT
>TRBJ2-5|.|.|TRBV2
CASSEFGSQETQYF
TGTGCCAGCAGTGAATTCGGCAGTCAAGAGACCCAGTACTTC
>TRBJ2-7|TRBD1|.|TRBV30
CAWTNLVGTGDYEQYF
TGTGCCTGGACTAACCTGGTGGGGACAGGGGACTACGAGCAGTACTTC
>TRBJ1-4|TRBD1|once|TRBV5-4
CASSARRGRGLEEKLFF
TGTGCCAGCAGCGCCCGGAGGGGGCGCGGATTGGAGGAAAAACTGTTTTTT
>TRBJ1-2|TRBD1|.|TRBV19
CASRLDAGTAYGYTF
TGTGCCAGTAGGCTCGATGCCGGGACAGCCTATGGCTACACCTTC